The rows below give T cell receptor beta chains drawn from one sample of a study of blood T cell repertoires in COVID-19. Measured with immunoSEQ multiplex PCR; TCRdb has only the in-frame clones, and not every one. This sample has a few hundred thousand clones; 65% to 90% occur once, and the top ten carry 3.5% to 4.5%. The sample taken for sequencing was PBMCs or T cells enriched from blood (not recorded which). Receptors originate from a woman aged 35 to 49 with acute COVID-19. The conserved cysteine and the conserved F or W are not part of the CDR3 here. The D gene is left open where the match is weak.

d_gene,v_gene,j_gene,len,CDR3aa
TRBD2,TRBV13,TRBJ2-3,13,ASSFGSAGEYTQY
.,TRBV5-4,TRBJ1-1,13,ASSSRSGVLTEAF
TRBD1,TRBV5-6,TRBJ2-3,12,ASSARQGIDTQY
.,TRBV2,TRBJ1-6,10,ASSPNNSPLH
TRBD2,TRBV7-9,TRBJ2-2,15,ASTPGVASGSSGELF
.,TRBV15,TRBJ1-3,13,ATSRERTPGNTIY
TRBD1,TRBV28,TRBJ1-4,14,ASSPRRDRTNEKLF
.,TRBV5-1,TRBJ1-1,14,ASSPRPAGGNTEAF
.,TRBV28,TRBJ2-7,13,ASSSPAGASYEQY
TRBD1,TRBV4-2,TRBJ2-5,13,ASSQMGQAQETQY
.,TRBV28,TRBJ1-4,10,ACRDKYEKLF
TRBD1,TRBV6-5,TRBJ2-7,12,ASSGQGVGYEQY
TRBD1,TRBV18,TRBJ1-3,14,ASSPNDRVSGNTIY
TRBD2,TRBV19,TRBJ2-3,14,ASSIYGTSGTDTQY
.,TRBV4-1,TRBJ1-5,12,ASSRTGSNQPQH
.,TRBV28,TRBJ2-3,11,ASSSSTAPTQY
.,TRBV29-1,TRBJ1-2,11,SVEDRGGDGYT
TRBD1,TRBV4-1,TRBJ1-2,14,ASSQEGDSPNYGYT
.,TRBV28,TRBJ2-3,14,ASSFFAGGNSDTQY
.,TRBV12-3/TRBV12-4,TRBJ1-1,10,ASSLGSTEAF
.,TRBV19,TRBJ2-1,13,ASSISGRRGNEQF
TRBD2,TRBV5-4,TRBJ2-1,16,ASSGSGTSGRSGNEQF